This T cell receptor beta chain was sequenced for a study of blood T cell repertoires in COVID-19. About the research overall: Collection of acute and convalescent COVID-19 samples took place in the United States, Italy and Spain. T cells, B-cell-depleted T cells, or PBMCs supplied cDNA or gDNA.

In the authors' methods: Estimates of nucleated cell counts were drawn from the amplification of reference gene primers. Profiled with immunoSEQ multiplex PCR; TCRdb holds only in-frame clones, not every one. V and J calls and clone size follow that table, whereas D and trimming were derived from the DNA. The sample includes roughly 200,000 clones, about 85% of them seen just once. V lost 2 bases and J lost 2, with 10 bases in between. Germline CDR1 is SGHTA and CDR2 is FQGTGA. There are 14 residues in the CDR3. The chain joins TRBV7-3 to TRBJ2-7; D is unresolved. Sequencing used peripheral blood. The TCR originated in a man aged 55 to 69 with active or convalescent COVID-19. The CDR3 spells CASSLGLGAYEQYF. As DNA, the CDR3 is TGTGCCAGCAGCTTAGGATTAGGAGCCTACGAGCAGTACTTC.